What follows are 26 T cell receptor beta chains derived from one specimen sequenced in a study of T-cell memory formation after mild COVID-19 (dated by TCRdb to 2020 to 2023). The library was prepared using 5' RACE. The instrument given in TCRdb is Illumina NovaSeq 6000. TCRdb handled the public reads itself, with Q25 trimming in fastp and clone calling in MiXCR, and kept productive beta chains. Here each entry gathers all rows of one CDR3 protein and keeps the most common genes and DNA. In all, the sample holds roughly 250,000 distinct CDR3 sequences, and over 15% of those were seen once. Jointly, the top ten make up approximately 3.5% of the sample. The specimen was PBMCs or a T cell subset sorted from them (not recorded which). Receptors originate from a man aged 18 to 29 who had mild COVID-19 (a few samples of this study predate the infection). The sample titles of this study are shuffled in the database, so cell type and time point are left out; the donor was told from shared clones.

The chain combines TRBV4-1 with TRBJ2-5; weak D call: TRBD2 (6 bases). The CDR3 loop spans 13 amino acids. V shed 1 base and J shed 5 bases, with 8 bases lying between them. Germline CDR1 and CDR2: MGHRA and YSYEKL. This CDR3 reads CASSQGLVETQYF. CDR3 sequence (DNA): TGCGCCAGCAGCCAAGGACTAGTTGAGACCCAGTACTTC.

The chain recombines TRBV5-1 with TRBJ2-5; TRBD2 matches 9 bases. Trimming removed 1 base from V and 4 bases from J; junction bases left unmatched: 11. The CDR3 contains 17 residues. Germline V gene sequence: CDR1 SGHRS, CDR2 YFSETQ. CDR3 coding DNA: TGCGCCAGCAGCTTGCCGAGGGGCGGGGGGGCCGGAGAGACCCAGTACTTC. Its translation is CASSLPRGGGAGETQYF.

J is TRBJ2-7 and V is TRBV10-1, with D possibly matching TRBD2 (6 bases). Deletions cut 3 bases from V and 3 bases from J, with 9 bases between. CDR3 length: 13 residues. The germline V gene has CDR1 WNHNN and CDR2 SYGVQD (reference sequence). The CDR3 here is CASSDPGDYEQYF. CDR3 sequence (DNA): TGCGCCAGCAGTGACCCGGGGGACTACGAGCAGTACTTC.

This clonotype was seen a single time. The chain joins TRBV2 to TRBJ1-4; maybe TRBD1 (5 bases). The CDR3 is 13 amino acids. The ends were cut back, 10 bases at V and 4 bases at J, with 13 bases in the middle. In germline, CDR1 is SNHLY, CDR2 FYNNEI. The CDR3 protein is CANGGTLNEKLFF. CDR3 in DNA: TGTGCCAATGGCGGGACCCTTAATGAAAAACTGTTTTTT.

The chain uses TRBV24-1 and TRBJ2-5; 13 positions match TRBD2. The germline gives CDR1 KGHDR, CDR2 SFDVKD. Trimming cost V 4 bases and J 5 bases; bases outside gene matches: 12. This CDR3 is built from 18 residues. This CDR3 reads CATSDPGTSGDFGETQYF. The CDR3 coding sequence is TGTGCCACCAGTGACCCCGGGACTAGCGGGGATTTTGGGGAGACCCAGTACTTC.

In its sample, this clonotype was seen a few times. The chain couples TRBV9 to TRBJ2-1; 9 positions match TRBD2. The V and J ends lost 0 bases and 7 bases, in that order; junction bases with no gene match: 11. The CDR3 totals 17 residues. The germline V gene has CDR1 SGDLS and CDR2 YYNGEE. The CDR3 bases are TGTGCCAGCAGCGTAGGGGCTAGCGGGGACTGGGGGAATGAGCAGTTCTTC. It yields the protein CASSVGASGDWGNEQFF.

The table lists this clonotype with a few counts. J is TRBJ1-1 and V is TRBV7-3; 7 nucleotides line up with TRBD1. The CDR3 spans 14 residues. The germline V gene has CDR1 SGHTA and CDR2 FQGTGA. J was trimmed by 5 bases and V by 5 bases; bases with no gene match: 8. CDR3 sequence reads: CASSRDREATEAFF. The CDR3 coding sequence is TGTGCCAGCAGCCGAGACAGGGAGGCGACTGAAGCTTTCTTT.

The CDR3 here is CASGEVQPQHF. In DNA form, the CDR3 reads TGTGCCAGCGGCGAGGTTCAGCCCCAGCATTTT. The gene calls are TRBV6-5 and TRBJ1-5; D unresolved. The CDR3 consists of 11 residues. V was clipped by 8 bases and J by 6 bases, with 8 bases between them. Germline assignment: CDR1 MNHEY and CDR2 SVGAGI.

The rearrangement links TRBV28 to TRBJ1-5; D remains ambiguous. Trimming stripped 10 bases from V and 1 base from J, with 14 bases between. The CDR3 length is 14 residues. Germline lookup yields CDR1 MDHEN and CDR2 SYDVKM. In DNA form, the CDR3 reads TGTGCCATCCGTCGGGGAGCGAGCAATCAGCCCCAGCATTTT. Protein: CAIRRGASNQPQHF.

The chain combines TRBV5-4 with TRBJ2-7, with D possibly being TRBD1 (6 bases). The CDR3 spans 14 residues. Trimming took off 4 bases at V and 2 bases at J, with 13 bases between the two ends. The germline V gene has CDR1 SGHNT and CDR2 YYREEE (reference sequence). The CDR3 DNA follows: TGTGCCAGCAGCCGCCGGGACACAACCTACGAGCAGTACTTC. This codes for CASSRRDTTYEQYF. The full variable domain, rest sourced from reference TRBV5-4 and TRBJ2-7, is ETGVTQSPTHLIKTRGQQVTLRCSSQSGHNTVSWYQQALGQGPQFIFQYYREEENGRGNFPPRFSGLQFPNYSSELNVNALELDDSALYLCASSRRDTTYEQYFGPGTRLTVT.

This sequence joins TRBV4-3 and TRBJ1-2, with D hard to call. The CDR3 contains 16 residues. In germline, CDR1 is LGHNA, CDR2 YSLEER. V was clipped by 0 bases and J by 5 bases, with 16 bases between them. This CDR3 reads CASSQDTRRGVYGYTF. The CDR3 coding sequence is TGCGCCAGCAGCCAAGATACGCGACGAGGAGTGTATGGCTACACCTTC.

This clonotype was detected a few times. The V and J genes are TRBV7-9 and TRBJ2-1; no firm D call. The ends were cut back, 7 bases at V and 2 bases at J, with 15 bases in the middle. The CDR3 loop spans 15 amino acids. Germline CDR1 SEHNR, CDR2 FQNEAQ (reference sequence). CDR3 region: CASTRPFLPYNEQFF. CDR3 bases: TGTGCCAGCACCCGGCCTTTCCTCCCCTACAATGAGCAGTTCTTC.

The chain links TRBV14 to TRBJ1-2; 7 positions agree with TRBD1. The ends lost 3 bases at V and 0 bases at J; junction bases unmatched: 7. The CDR3 runs to 16 residues. Germline V gives CDR1 SGHDN, CDR2 FVKESK. CDR3: CASSHRNRGANYGYTF. CDR3 bases: TGTGCCAGCAGCCACCGAAACAGGGGCGCTAACTATGGCTACACCTTC.

There are a few counts of this clonotype. CDR3 DNA: TGTGCCAGCAGTTTAAGATTCTTGGGGACTGAAGCTTTCTTT. Its protein is CASSLRFLGTEAFF. The chain employs TRBV27 and TRBJ1-1; no clear D. Germline CDR1 reads MNHEY; CDR2 reads SMNVEV (reference sequence). Trimming took 2 bases from V and 5 from J, leaving 12 bases between them. CDR3 length equals 14 residues.

A few counts support this clonotype. The V gene is TRBV5-1, the J gene TRBJ2-3; TRBD1 aligns across 8 bases. The CDR3 consists of 14 residues. Trimming took 4 bases from V and 5 from J; bases not matched to a gene: 6. Germline V gene data show CDR1 as SGHRS and CDR2 as YFSETQ. The CDR3 loop is CASSAGQAQDTQYF. CDR3 DNA sequence: TGCGCCAGCAGCGCGGGACAGGCCCAAGATACGCAGTATTTT.

This clonotype was counted only a few times. This chain joins TRBV3-1 and TRBJ2-6; unclear D gene. The V end was cut by 3 bases, the J end by 0 bases, with 6 bases between. CDR3 size: 15 residues. The germline CDR1 and CDR2 sequences are LGHDT and YNNKEL (reference sequence). CDR3 sequence: CASSQVSSGANVLTF. The CDR3 DNA follows: TGTGCCAGCAGCCAGGTTAGCTCTGGGGCCAACGTCCTGACTTTC.

The V call is TRBV7-3, the J call TRBJ1-2; TRBD1 is a possible D gene (5 bases). Germline V gives CDR1 SGHTA, CDR2 FQGTGA. The CDR3 has 13 residues. V was cut by 5 bases and J by 8 bases, with 15 bases left in between. This chain's CDR3 is CASSATGLGGYTF. The CDR3 DNA follows: TGTGCCAGCAGCGCGACGGGGCTCGGGGGCTACACCTTC.

This clonotype was counted a few times. The gene calls are TRBV29-1 and TRBJ1-2; tentative D call: TRBD1 (5 bases). The CDR3 covers 14 residues. Between the trimmed V and J ends, which lost 7 bases and 3 bases, there was a span of 18 bases. Germline values: CDR1 SQVTM, CDR2 ANQGSEA. The CDR3 loop is CSADQRGNDYGYTF. For the CDR3, the DNA is TGCAGCGCTGACCAAAGGGGAAACGACTATGGCTACACCTTC.

There are a few counts of this clonotype. J is TRBJ2-3 and V is TRBV18; the D is unclear. Germline CDR1 is KGHSH and CDR2 is LQKENI. V lost 3 bases to trimming and J lost 4 bases, with 8 bases between them. CDR3 length equals 13 residues. The CDR3 DNA reads TGTGCCAGCTCACCGCGTGAGCCAGATACGCAGTATTTT. Translated: CASSPREPDTQYF.

The V call is TRBV20-1, the J call TRBJ1-1, with 7 nucleotides matching TRBD1. Germline loops: CDR1 DFQATT, CDR2 SNEGSKA (reference sequence). The CDR3 runs 15 residues. J lost 7 bases, V lost 1 base, and 12 bases had no gene match. The CDR3 loop reads CSARGTNRGQFEAFF. Written as DNA, the CDR3 is TGCAGTGCTAGAGGAACCAACAGGGGACAATTTGAAGCTTTCTTT.

This clonotype was found a few times. The chain is built from TRBV20-1 and TRBJ2-3; 7 positions match TRBD2. The trim removed 5 bases at V and 5 bases at J, leaving 4 bases unmatched. CDR3 length: 12 residues. Germline assignment: CDR1 DFQATT and CDR2 SNEGSKA (reference sequence). The CDR3 here is CSASRGGDTQYF. DNA of the CDR3: TGCAGTGCTTCCCGCGGGGGAGATACGCAGTATTTT.

A few counts support this clonotype. The J gene is TRBJ2-1, the V gene TRBV7-2; 12 positions match TRBD2. V lost 4 bases to trimming and J lost 9 bases; unmatched junction nucleotides: 4. The CDR3 is 14 amino acids. Germline V gene lookup returns CDR1 SGHTA and CDR2 FQGNSA. The CDR3 sequence is CASSSSGGVGEQFF. CDR3 in DNA: TGTGCCAGCAGCTCTAGCGGGGGGGTGGGTGAGCAGTTCTTC. Combining the CDR3 with reference TRBV7-2 and TRBJ2-1 gives the whole variable domain GAGVSQSPSNKVTEKGKDVELRCDPISGHTALYWYRQSLGQGLEFLIYFQGNSAPDKSGLPSDRFSAERTGGSVSTLTIQRTQQEDSAVYLCASSSSGGVGEQFFGPGTRLTVL.

This clonotype has a handful of counts. V and J are TRBV6-2 or TRBV6-3 and TRBJ1-2; D gene unclear. The CDR3 totals 15 residues. V was shortened by 4 bases and J by 3 bases, with 15 bases between the two germline ends. CDR1 is MNHEY and CDR2 is SVGEGT in the germline V gene. The CDR3 spells CASSSRLPIDYGYTF. CDR3 DNA sequence: TGTGCCAGCAGTTCCCGACTTCCCATCGACTATGGCTACACCTTC.

This clonotype was seen more than once but under ten times. The rearrangement links TRBV12-3 or TRBV12-4 to TRBJ2-5; D may correspond to TRBD1 or TRBD2 (7 bases each). There are 13 residues in the CDR3. Trimming took off 6 bases at V and 6 bases at J, with 14 bases between the two ends. Here the CDR3 reads CASSPRGGQTQYF. In nucleotides, the CDR3 is TGTGCCAGCAGCCCCAGGGGGGGACAGACCCAGTACTTC.

V gene TRBV5-1 combines with J gene TRBJ2-2; D may be TRBD1 (5 bases). The CDR3 has 12 amino acids. Germline V CDR1 and CDR2: SGHRS, YFSETQ. The V gene lost 4 bases and the J gene lost 8 bases, with 9 bases spanning the gap. CDR3 protein: CASSPWTGELFF. CDR3 DNA sequence: TGCGCCAGCAGCCCCTGGACAGGGGAGCTGTTTTTT.

V gene TRBV5-1 combines with J gene TRBJ2-1; 8 nucleotides align to TRBD2. CDR1 and CDR2 (germline): SGHRS, YFSETQ. The V gene end was trimmed by 0 bases and the J gene end by 10 bases; junction bases not matched to a gene: 12. The CDR3 length is 16 residues. Written as DNA, the CDR3 is TGCGCCAGCAGCTTGGCCGCGGGGGGTGCGGCCAGAGAGCAGTTCTTC. Protein sequence: CASSLAAGGAAREQFF.